Below, 21 T cell receptor beta chains from the same sample are listed, as sequenced in a study of T cell changes during pregnancy in multiple sclerosis. TCRdb's table, derived via immunoSEQ multiplex PCR, lists solely in-frame clones and lacks some. In the table there are around 65,000 clones, around nine tenths of which are singletons. The material was peripheral blood, obtained in the first trimester of pregnancy. Receptor source: a female donor in good health, enrolled as a control in a pregnancy study.

The chain combines TRBV9 with TRBJ1-2, with D hard to call. This CDR3 is built from 15 residues. V dropped 2 bases and J dropped 0 bases, with 11 bases sitting between them. CDR1 is SGDLS and CDR2 is YYNGEE in the germline V gene. CDR3 sequence: CASSVAGGANYGYTF. The CDR3 DNA follows: TGTGCCAGCAGCGTGGCAGGAGGAGCTAACTATGGCTACACCTTC.

This chain connects TRBV4-1 to TRBJ2-7; 11 bases match TRBD2. Germline loops: CDR1 MGHRA, CDR2 YSYEKL. The CDR3 is made up of 16 amino acids. The V gene end was trimmed by 3 bases and the J gene end by 3 bases; junction bases not matched to a gene: 7. CDR3 protein: CASSQAGLAEVYEQYF. In DNA form, the CDR3 reads TGCGCCAGCAGCCAGGCGGGACTAGCGGAAGTCTACGAGCAGTACTTC.

J is TRBJ1-6 and V is TRBV10-3, with 8 bases lining up with TRBD1. CDR3 length equals 17 residues. After removal of 2 bases from V and 5 bases from J, the junction contained 8 bases not matched to a gene. The germline V gene has CDR1 ENHRY and CDR2 SYGVKD. The CDR3 here is CAISEASGGIDNSPLHF. CDR3 DNA: TGTGCCATCAGTGAGGCTTCAGGGGGCATCGATAATTCACCCCTCCACTTT.

This rearrangement joins TRBV19 to TRBJ2-4; D may be TRBD2 (5 bases). Trimming stripped 3 bases from V and 1 base from J, with 13 bases between. Per the germline V gene, CDR1 is LNHDA and CDR2 is SQIVND (reference sequence). The CDR3 runs 16 residues. The CDR3 region has the DNA TGTGCCAGTAGTATTCTTCCGGGGAGCGCCAAAAACATTCAGTACTTC. It yields the protein CASSILPGSAKNIQYF.

This chain connects TRBV5-1 to TRBJ1-6, with TRBD1 matching over 10 bases. Germline V gene sequence: CDR1 SGHRS, CDR2 YFSETQ. Unmatched junction bases numbered 4, after V lost 3 bases and J lost 7 bases. This CDR3 is built from 15 residues. Written as DNA, the CDR3 is TGCGCCAGCAGCTGGGGACAGGGGCTGAATTCACCCCTCCACTTT. It yields the protein CASSWGQGLNSPLHF.

The gene calls are TRBV5-4 and TRBJ1-4; a possible D gene is TRBD1 (5 bases). The CDR3 covers 14 residues. V shed 0 bases and J shed 8 bases, with 11 bases lying between them. Germline lookup yields CDR1 SGHNT and CDR2 YYREEE (reference sequence). The CDR3 nucleotides are TGTGCCAGCAGCTTGGACCAGGGTAGGGAAAAACTGTTTTTT. This encodes CASSLDQGREKLFF.

The chain is built from TRBV5-4 and TRBJ2-7; D possibly corresponds to TRBD2 (5 bases). V dropped 4 bases and J dropped 5 bases, with 7 bases sitting between them. The CDR3 runs to 11 residues. CDR1 is SGHNT, CDR2 YYREEE, per germline (reference sequence). The CDR3 region has the DNA TGTGCCAGCAGCAAGAGGGACGAGCAGTACTTC. This sequence encodes CASSKRDEQYF.

The V call is TRBV18, the J call TRBJ1-2; D might be TRBD1 (6 bases). Germline lookup yields CDR1 KGHSH and CDR2 LQKENI. The CDR3 length is 13 residues. The V end was cut by 5 bases, the J end by 2 bases, with 9 bases between. The CDR3 nucleotides read TGTGCCAGCTCATTCGACAGGAACTATGGCTACACCTTC. Protein sequence: CASSFDRNYGYTF.

The rearrangement joins TRBV4-2 to TRBJ2-3; 7 bases map to TRBD2. CDR1 and CDR2 from the germline V gene are LGHNA and YNFKEQ. J was trimmed by 8 bases and V by 3 bases; bases with no gene match: 2. The CDR3 has 12 residues. The CDR3: CASSHWGGTQYF. CDR3 bases: TGTGCCAGCAGCCATTGGGGGGGTACGCAGTATTTT.

V usage is TRBV27 and J usage is TRBJ1-1, with TRBD1 as a possible D gene (6 bases). The germline V and J ends were trimmed by 4 bases and 0 bases, with 12 bases remaining between them. CDR3 size: 15 residues. Looked up from germline, CDR1 is MNHEY and CDR2 is SMNVEV (reference sequence). Here the CDR3 DNA reads TGTGCCAGCAGTTCCCCGGGACACTTGAACACTGAAGCTTTCTTT. Amino acid sequence: CASSSPGHLNTEAFF.

The chain employs TRBV19 and TRBJ2-1; D might be TRBD1 (5 bases). V dropped 3 bases and J dropped 7 bases, with 10 bases sitting between them. This CDR3 region has 13 residues. The germline V gene has CDR1 LNHDA and CDR2 SQIVND (reference sequence). This chain's CDR3 is CASSMSRVNEQFF. CDR3 coding DNA: TGTGCCAGTAGTATGTCCAGGGTGAATGAGCAGTTCTTC. Drawing the rest from reference TRBV19 and TRBJ2-1, the complete variable domain is DGGITQSPKYLFRKEGQNVTLSCEQNLNHDAMYWYRQDPGQGLRLIYYSQIVNDFQKGDIAEGYSVSREKKESFPLTVTSAQKNPTAFYLCASSMSRVNEQFFGPGTRLTVL.

This clone was detected once. This sequence joins TRBV5-5 and TRBJ1-2, with a possible D match to TRBD1 (6 bases). CDR3 length equals 16 residues. V was clipped by 0 bases and J by 4 bases, with 16 bases between them. The germline CDR1 and CDR2 sequences are SGHKS and YYEKEE (reference sequence). The CDR3 is CASSLAWGGAVYGYTF. The CDR3 nucleotides read TGTGCCAGCAGCTTGGCCTGGGGGGGGGCCGTCTATGGCTACACCTTC.

The chain combines TRBV28 with TRBJ2-1, with D maybe TRBD2 (5 bases). Germline assignment: CDR1 MDHEN and CDR2 SYDVKM. CDR3 length: 14 residues. Trimming took off 1 base at V and 7 bases at J, with 11 bases between the two ends. CDR3 DNA sequence: TGTGCCAGCAGTTTATTCGACCTAGCTAATGAGCAGTTCTTC. It specifies CASSLFDLANEQFF.

The chain is built from TRBV7-2 and TRBJ1-3, with 7 positions matching TRBD1. With 0 bases clipped from V and 5 bases from J, the junction kept 10 bases outside the gene matches. Germline lookup yields CDR1 SGHTA and CDR2 FQGNSA. This CDR3 spans 17 amino acids. CDR3 in DNA: TGTGCCAGCAGCTTAGCCGTACCAGGACAGGCGAGAAACACCATATATTTT. It translates to CASSLAVPGQARNTIYF.

The chain employs TRBV4-2 and TRBJ1-2, with D possibly TRBD1 on 5 matching bases. The CDR3 loop spans 15 amino acids. CDR1 is LGHNA and CDR2 is YNFKEQ in the germline V gene. Between the trimmed V and J ends, which lost 4 bases and 0 bases, there was a span of 12 bases. CDR3 bases: TGTGCCAGCAGCCCCTTTGGGGCAGCTAACTATGGCTACACCTTC. This encodes CASSPFGAANYGYTF.

The V call is TRBV6-1, the J call TRBJ2-3; 10 nucleotides agree with TRBD2. The CDR3 loop spans 15 amino acids. Germline CDR1 MNHNS, CDR2 SASEGT. The V segment lost 2 bases and the J segment 2 bases; nucleotides outside the gene matches: 1. This CDR3 reads CASSESGGATDTQYF. For the CDR3, the DNA is TGTGCCAGCAGTGAAAGCGGGGGGGCCACAGATACGCAGTATTTT.

The V call is TRBV11-2, the J call TRBJ1-1, with 7 positions matching TRBD1. Germline CDR1 SGHAT, CDR2 FQNNGV. V gave up 0 bases and J gave up 11 bases; unmatched junction bases: 6. This CDR3 is built from 13 residues. CDR3 protein: CASSLERGRVAFF. In nucleotides, the CDR3 is TGTGCCAGCAGCTTAGAGAGGGGGCGTGTTGCTTTCTTT.

CDR3 in amino acids: CASSSATGVGSNQPQHF. The CDR3 bases are TGTGCCAGCAGCTCCGCTACAGGGGTCGGTAGCAATCAGCCCCAGCATTTT. This chain joins TRBV7-9 and TRBJ1-5, with 7 bases lining up with TRBD1. Germline trimming cut 4 bases from V and 0 bases from J; bases unmatched to any gene: 9. Germline V gene data show CDR1 as SEHNR and CDR2 as FQNEAQ (reference sequence). CDR3 size: 17 residues. Combining the CDR3 with reference TRBV7-9 and TRBJ1-5 gives the whole variable domain DTGVSQNPRHKITKRGQNVTFRCDPISEHNRLYWYRQTLGQGPEFLTYFQNEAQLEKSRLLSDRFSAERPKGSFSTLEIQRTEQGDSAMYLCASSSATGVGSNQPQHFGDGTRLSIL.

The gene calls are TRBV27 and TRBJ2-7; 7 positions match TRBD1. J was trimmed by 7 bases and V by 2 bases; bases with no gene match: 11. The CDR3 runs 15 residues. The germline V gene has CDR1 MNHEY and CDR2 SMNVEV (reference sequence). CDR3 DNA: TGTGCCAGCAGTTTAGCCAACAGGGGAAAAGGGGAGCAGTACTTC. The encoded protein is CASSLANRGKGEQYF.

The chain joins TRBV30 to TRBJ2-4, with TRBD2 identical over 8 bases. The CDR3 consists of 14 residues. Germline-derived CDR1 and CDR2 are GTSNPN and SVGIG (reference sequence). Losses at the gene ends were 3 bases for V and 6 bases for J; bases not matched to a gene: 7. The CDR3: CAWSPGLAGNIQYF. CDR3 DNA: TGTGCCTGGAGCCCGGGGCTAGCGGGAAACATTCAGTACTTC.

The chain joins TRBV6-5 to TRBJ1-5; no reliable D call. V was trimmed by 0 bases and J by 4 bases, leaving 10 bases between them. The CDR3 contains 15 residues. CDR1 is MNHEY and CDR2 is SVGAGI in the germline V gene. DNA of the CDR3: TGTGCCAGCAGTTACTCGGGCAGTTCAAATCAGCCCCAGCATTTT. The encoded protein is CASSYSGSSNQPQHF.